This is a list of T cell receptor beta chains from one sample in a study of cytomegalovirus exposure and HLA in healthy donors. Measured with immunoSEQ multiplex PCR; TCRdb has only the in-frame clones, and not every one. The sample contains about 190,000 clones, roughly 84% of which appear only once. Sequencing was carried out using PBMCs. The receptors were sampled from a boy younger than 18 in good health and CMV-seronegative. Both conserved end residues are part of each CDR3. D genes are given only for firm matches. Clone size appears in some rows only: once, few, many, or a class for an expanded clone.

v_gene	j_gene	abundance	d_gene	CDR3aa	CDR3nt
TRBV15	TRBJ2-1	.	TRBD2	CATSRGRAYNEQFF	TGTGCCACCAGCCGCGGGAGGGCCTACAATGAGCAGTTCTTC
TRBV6-5	TRBJ2-3	.	.	CASTPAGRTDTQYF	TGTGCCAGCACGCCGGCGGGCCGCACAGATACGCAGTATTTT
TRBV6-1	TRBJ1-5	few	.	CASSEGPVFNQPQHF	TGTGCCAGCAGTGAAGGTCCGGTGTTCAATCAGCCCCAGCATTTT
TRBV13	TRBJ2-7	.	.	CASSGFAGALDF	TGTGCCAGCAGCGGGTTTGCAGGGGCGCTTGATTTC
TRBV6-6	TRBJ2-2	.	.	CASSYSVEGTGELFF	TGTGCCAGCAGTTACTCGGTGGAGGGAACCGGGGAGCTGTTTTTT
TRBV5-4	TRBJ2-7	few	TRBD2	CASSLGLAGTYEQYF	TGTGCCAGCAGCTTGGGTCTAGCGGGAACCTACGAGCAGTACTTC
TRBV5-6	TRBJ1-5	.	.	CASSLYVGAGGNQPQHF	TGTGCCAGCAGCTTGTATGTAGGCGCGGGGGGCAATCAGCCCCAGCATTTT
TRBV9	TRBJ2-3	.	TRBD2	CASSTQLAGAPDTQYF	TGTGCCAGCAGCACACAGCTAGCGGGAGCCCCAGATACGCAGTATTTT
TRBV7-3	TRBJ2-2	few	.	CASTSEGAGELFF	TGTGCCAGCACCTCGGAAGGAGCCGGGGAGCTGTTTTTT
TRBV29-1	TRBJ1-4	.	.	CSAKQVATNEKLFF	TGCAGCGCAAAACAGGTTGCAACTAATGAAAAACTGTTTTTT
TRBV16	TRBJ2-7	.	.	CASSLGGNPDYEQYF	TGTGCCAGCTCATTGGGCGGGAACCCGGACTACGAGCAGTACTTC
TRBV7-2	TRBJ2-7	.	.	CASSSTALASYEQYF	TGTGCCAGCAGCAGCACCGCTCTAGCGTCCTACGAGCAGTACTTC
TRBV7-9	TRBJ1-2	.	.	CASSPVGDRYGYTF	TGTGCCAGCAGCCCCGTCGGGGATCGCTATGGCTACACCTTC
TRBV27	TRBJ1-2	.	TRBD1	CASSQTGVGYGYTF	TGTGCCAGCAGTCAGACAGGGGTCGGCTATGGCTACACCTTC
TRBV4-3	TRBJ2-1	.	TRBD2	CASSARGAGVDEQFF	TGCGCCAGCAGCGCCCGAGGGGCGGGGGTCGATGAGCAGTTCTTC
TRBV9	TRBJ1-3	.	.	CASSVEGAARGTIYF	TGTGCCAGCAGCGTAGAAGGAGCAGCCCGCGGCACCATATATTTT
TRBV29-1	TRBJ1-4	.	.	CSGQTVNEKLFF	TGCAGCGGACAGACAGTAAATGAAAAACTGTTTTTT
TRBV29-1	TRBJ2-7	.	.	CSAVGRFYYEQYF	TGCAGCGCCGTCGGTCGATTCTACTACGAGCAGTACTTC
TRBV27	TRBJ1-1	.	.	CASSFSGNTEAFF	TGTGCCAGCAGTTTTTCCGGGAACACTGAAGCTTTCTTT
TRBV19	TRBJ1-1	.	.	CASSIVGRTEAFF	TGTGCCAGTAGTATCGTGGGGCGCACTGAAGCTTTCTTT
TRBV7-2	TRBJ1-1	.	.	CASSLPLRGMNTEAFF	TGTGCCAGCAGCTTACCTCTTCGAGGCATGAACACTGAAGCTTTCTTT
TRBV10-2	TRBJ2-1	.	TRBD1	CASSATGGSYNEQFF	TGCGCCAGCAGCGCGACAGGGGGGTCCTACAATGAGCAGTTCTTC
TRBV6-5	TRBJ2-7	.	TRBD1	CASRRGQGAYEQYF	TGTGCCAGCAGGAGGGGACAGGGGGCTTACGAGCAGTACTTC
TRBV27	TRBJ2-7	.	TRBD2	CASRGDYPYEQYF	TGTGCCAGCAGGGGGGACTACCCCTACGAGCAGTACTTC
TRBV9	TRBJ1-6	.	.	CASSVDPSSYNSPLHF	TGTGCCAGCAGCGTAGATCCCAGCTCCTATAATTCACCCCTCCACTTT
TRBV30	TRBJ2-1	.	TRBD2	CAWSVAGGPYEQFF	TGTGCCTGGAGTGTGGCGGGAGGGCCATATGAGCAGTTCTTC
TRBV6-5	TRBJ2-5	.	TRBD1	CASRFARTGIGTQYF	TGTGCCAGCCGATTCGCCAGGACAGGGATAGGGACCCAGTACTTC
TRBV4-1	TRBJ2-7	.	TRBD1	CASSQMLQGAGYEQYF	TGCGCCAGCAGCCAAATGTTACAGGGGGCTGGCTACGAGCAGTACTTC
TRBV30	TRBJ2-7	.	.	CAWSRGALLLEQYF	TGTGCCTGGAGCCGTGGAGCCTTACTGTTGGAGCAGTACTTC
TRBV7-9	TRBJ2-3	.	TRBD1	CASSHSGTGKDTQYF	TGTGCCAGCAGCCATTCGGGGACAGGGAAAGATACGCAGTATTTT
TRBV28	TRBJ1-2	.	.	CASSLRTVSGYGYTF	TGTGCCAGCAGCCTCCGGACAGTCAGTGGGTATGGCTACACCTTC
TRBV9	TRBJ1-2	.	.	CASSPGPNYGYTF	TGTGCCAGCAGCCCCGGTCCTAACTATGGCTACACCTTC
TRBV30	TRBJ2-1	.	.	CAWRGGGAGEQFF	TGTGCCTGGAGAGGAGGGGGGGCCGGTGAGCAGTTCTTC
TRBV7-8	TRBJ2-7	.	TRBD1	CASSFGQGPYEQYF	TGTGCCAGCAGCTTTGGACAGGGACCCTACGAGCAGTACTTC
TRBV4-2	TRBJ2-2	.	.	CASSQVRGPNTGELFF	TGTGCCAGCAGCCAAGTGAGAGGGCCTAACACCGGGGAGCTGTTTTTT
TRBV27	TRBJ1-5	.	.	CASSFGTHQPQHF	TGTGCCAGCAGTTTCGGGACACATCAGCCCCAGCATTTT
TRBV9	TRBJ1-2	once	.	CASRTGVYGYTF	TGTGCCAGCCGGACGGGGGTATATGGCTACACCTTC
TRBV9	TRBJ1-2	.	.	CASSVSRVSANYGYTF	TGTGCCAGCAGCGTATCCAGGGTCTCAGCTAACTATGGCTACACCTTC
TRBV7-9	TRBJ1-1	.	.	CASSLGEGANTEAFF	TGTGCCAGCAGCTTAGGAGAAGGGGCGAACACTGAAGCTTTCTTT
TRBV2	TRBJ1-2	.	TRBD1	CASTEPRDRDRYGYTF	TGTGCCAGCACTGAACCCCGGGACAGGGATCGCTATGGCTACACCTTC
TRBV11-2	TRBJ1-1	.	.	CASSLSFEAFF	TGTGCCAGCAGCTTATCTTTTGAAGCTTTCTTT
TRBV30	TRBJ1-2	.	.	CAWSYSSRGNGYGYTF	TGTGCCTGGAGTTACTCCTCCCGGGGGAACGGCTATGGCTACACCTTC
TRBV2	TRBJ2-3	.	.	CASSDVGRADTQYF	TGTGCCAGCAGTGACGTTGGGCGCGCAGATACGCAGTATTTT
TRBV7-9	TRBJ2-5	.	.	CASSLYYQETQYF	TGTGCCAGCAGCTTATACTACCAAGAGACCCAGTACTTC
TRBV11-3	TRBJ2-3	once	TRBD2	CASSLGAGRPVTDTQYF	TGTGCCAGCAGCTTAGGAGCCGGGAGGCCGGTCACAGATACGCAGTATTTT
TRBV11-2	TRBJ2-7	.	TRBD2	CASSWPGTSGAYEQYF	TGTGCCAGCAGCTGGCCCGGGACTAGCGGGGCCTACGAGCAGTACTTC
TRBV25-1	TRBJ2-5	.	.	CASSLNSIQETQYF	TGTGCCAGCAGTCTGAACAGTATACAAGAGACCCAGTACTTC
TRBV27	TRBJ1-4	.	.	CASSVGGSNEKLFF	TGTGCCAGCAGTGTGGGAGGGTCGAATGAAAAACTGTTTTTT
TRBV4-3	TRBJ2-2	.	TRBD1	CASSREPPTGWNTGELFF	TGCGCCAGCAGCCGAGAACCCCCGACAGGGTGGAACACCGGGGAGCTGTTTTTT
TRBV5-1	TRBJ2-7	.	TRBD2	CASSLTLTSGSYEQYF	TGCGCCAGCAGCCTCACACTGACTAGCGGGTCCTACGAGCAGTACTTC